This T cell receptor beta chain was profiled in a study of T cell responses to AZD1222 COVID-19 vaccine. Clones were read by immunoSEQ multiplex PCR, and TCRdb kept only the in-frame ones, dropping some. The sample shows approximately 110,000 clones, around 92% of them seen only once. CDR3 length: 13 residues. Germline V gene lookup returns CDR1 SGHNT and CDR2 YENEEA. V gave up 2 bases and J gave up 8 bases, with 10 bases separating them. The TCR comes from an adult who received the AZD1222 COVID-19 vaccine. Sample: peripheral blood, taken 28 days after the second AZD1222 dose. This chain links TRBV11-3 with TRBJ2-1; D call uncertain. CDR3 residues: CASSLSTEDEQFF. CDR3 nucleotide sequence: TGTGCCAGCAGCTTAAGCACCGAAGATGAGCAGTTCTTC.